There are a few counts of the clone carrying this TCR beta chain. Its target is unknown. The entry originates in a study of blood T cells in healthy people across ages. Germline lookup yields CDR1 LGHNA and CDR2 YNFKEQ. This CDR3 comprises 15 residues. V lost 4 bases to trimming and J lost 5 bases; unmatched junction nucleotides: 7. General study findings and limits: Leaving the PBMCs unsorted stopped any conclusive comparison of naive versus antigen-experienced cells. As age increased, TCR beta diversity per million T cells fell in a roughly linear fashion. Investigators viewed diversity estimates from one million T cells as underestimates, the study reported.

It was with a sample-barcoded 5' primer and a J-beta primer mix that a second PCR of roughly 7 to 12 cycles was run. Every molecule of cDNA carried a tag from a template-switch adaptor with 12 random nucleotides. In TCRdb, the 5' RACE reads were re-called with MiXCR into one record per CDR3 protein. This sample has 600,000 to 1,000,000 distinct CDR3 sequences, with roughly 60% found just once. The receptor was derived from a man younger than 45 in good health. The sequenced sample was blood. V usage is TRBV4-2 and J usage is TRBJ1-4, with 7 nucleotides matching TRBD1. The CDR3 loop reads CASSLPGQQNEKLFF. CDR3 sequence (DNA): TGTGCCAGCAGCCTACCGGGACAGCAGAATGAAAAACTGTTTTTT.